The 22 T cell receptor beta chains below come from one sample, sequenced in a study of T cell responses to AZD1222 COVID-19 vaccine. Using immunoSEQ multiplex PCR, the repertoire was profiled, and TCRdb retains in-frame clones only, with some absent. The table records roughly 140,000 clones, 88% of them present only once. Material: peripheral blood, obtained after recovery from COVID-19. Receptor source: an adult who had recovered from COVID-19.

The chain has TRBV28 and TRBJ2-7, with 7 bases matching TRBD2. The CDR3 runs 15 residues. V gave up 6 bases and J gave up 3 bases; unmatched junction bases: 11. Germline V gives CDR1 MDHEN, CDR2 SYDVKM. CDR3 sequence reads: CASSLSGITLYEQYF. The CDR3 region has the DNA TGTGCCAGCAGCCTAAGCGGGATAACTCTCTACGAGCAGTACTTC.

The rearrangement links TRBV28 to TRBJ2-2; 7 nucleotides agree with TRBD1. Germline CDR1 MDHEN, CDR2 SYDVKM. The CDR3 has 15 residues. The V segment lost 7 bases and the J segment 0 bases; nucleotides outside the gene matches: 5. The CDR3 bases are TGTGCCAGCAAATGGGGACAGACGAACACCGGGGAGCTGTTTTTT. Amino acid sequence: CASKWGQTNTGELFF.

This chain uses TRBV25-1 with TRBJ2-5; D might be TRBD1 (6 bases). V was clipped by 3 bases and J by 2 bases, with 13 bases between them. The CDR3 consists of 15 residues. CDR1 MGHDK and CDR2 SYGVNS come from the germline V gene. CDR3 loop: CASSDTRTAQETQYF. In nucleotides, the CDR3 is TGTGCCAGCAGTGATACAAGGACAGCGCAAGAGACCCAGTACTTC.

The V and J genes are TRBV6-5 and TRBJ1-6; 8 bases are a match to TRBD1. From germline, CDR1 is MNHEY and CDR2 SVGAGI. V shed 0 bases, J shed 9 bases, and the junction held 7 bases outside the gene matches. CDR3 length: 16 residues. The chain's CDR3 is CASSYSSGQEGSPLHF. For the CDR3, the DNA is TGTGCCAGCAGTTACTCCTCGGGACAGGAGGGTTCACCCCTCCACTTT.

This clone was counted a single time. The V call is TRBV6-5, the J call TRBJ1-5, with D maybe TRBD1 (6 bases). V lost 8 bases to trimming and J lost 1 base, with 12 bases between them. Germline V gene lookup returns CDR1 MNHEY and CDR2 SVGAGI. This CDR3 comprises 14 residues. CDR3 amino acids: CASCRDTSNQPQHF. The CDR3 DNA reads TGTGCCAGCTGTCGGGACACGAGCAATCAGCCCCAGCATTTT.

This clone has more than one count but fewer than ten. This chain joins TRBV4-1 and TRBJ1-3, with a possible D match to TRBD1 (5 bases). Looked up from germline, CDR1 is MGHRA and CDR2 is YSYEKL. Trimming removed 0 bases from V and 10 bases from J, with 22 bases in between. This CDR3 contains 17 residues. This CDR3 reads CASSQEPKTQAWGTIYF. As DNA, the CDR3 is TGCGCCAGCAGCCAAGAGCCGAAGACACAGGCATGGGGGACCATATATTTT.

This chain joins TRBV19 and TRBJ2-1; 8 bases match TRBD2. The CDR3 totals 13 residues. V was clipped by 6 bases and J by 8 bases; unmatched bases: 6. Germline CDR1 is LNHDA and CDR2 is SQIVND (reference sequence). CDR3 loop: CASSQAGGDEQFF. The DNA of the CDR3 is TGTGCCAGTAGCCAGGCGGGGGGCGATGAGCAGTTCTTC.

This clone has only a few counts. The V gene is TRBV11-1, the J gene TRBJ2-7; 7 bases are shared with TRBD1. There are 14 residues in the CDR3. Germline lookup yields CDR1 SGHAT and CDR2 FQDESV (reference sequence). The junction had 8 bases not matched to a gene; V was cut back by 6 bases and J by 3 bases. DNA of the CDR3: TGTGCCAGCAGTCGAGACCGGGACAGCTACGAGCAGTACTTC. This sequence encodes CASSRDRDSYEQYF. Based on the CDR3 plus reference TRBV11-1 and TRBJ2-7, the full variable domain is EAEVAQSPRYKITEKSQAVAFWCDPISGHATLYWYRQILGQGPELLVQFQDESVVDDSQLPKDRFSAERLKGVDSTLKIQPAELGDSAMYLCASSRDRDSYEQYFGPGTRLTVT.

The chain joins TRBV7-9 to TRBJ1-1; TRBD1 is a possible D gene (5 bases). CDR3 length: 12 amino acids. Germline-derived CDR1 and CDR2 are SEHNR and FQNEAQ (reference sequence). Deletions cut 8 bases from V and 11 bases from J, with 18 bases between. In nucleotides, the CDR3 is TGTGCCAGCCAACAGGACTCGGGGGGGGCTTTCTTT. Translating it yields CASQQDSGGAFF.

The chain combines TRBV12-5 with TRBJ2-1; the match to TRBD1 covers 8 bases. CDR1 is LGHNT and CDR2 is FRNRAP in the germline V gene. V trimming: 5 bases; J trimming: 6 bases; junction bases outside the gene matches: 9. CDR3 length: 15 residues. The CDR3 sequence: CASGKQGGLGNEQFF. The CDR3 nucleotides read TGTGCTAGTGGTAAACAGGGGGGTCTGGGCAATGAGCAGTTCTTC.

V usage is TRBV5-1 and J usage is TRBJ1-6; D remains ambiguous. Germline-derived CDR1 and CDR2 are SGHRS and YFSETQ. The V end lost 4 bases, the J end lost 6 bases, and 8 bases lay between the germline ends. This CDR3 is built from 13 residues. This CDR3 is CASSQETNSPLHF. The CDR3 DNA follows: TGCGCCAGCAGCCAAGAAACTAATTCACCCCTCCACTTT.

This clone was recorded only once. This chain uses TRBV7-9 with TRBJ1-2; no reliable D call. V lost 1 base and J 0 bases, leaving 12 bases between the germline ends. The CDR3 runs 16 residues. Germline CDR1 is SEHNR and CDR2 is FQNEAQ (reference sequence). CDR3 nucleotide sequence: TGTGCCAGCAGCTTAGGCCCGACGGGAGCTAACTATGGCTACACCTTC. This sequence encodes CASSLGPTGANYGYTF.

The chain couples TRBV7-9 to TRBJ1-4; the match to TRBD1 covers 10 bases. Looked up from germline, CDR1 is SEHNR and CDR2 is FQNEAQ (reference sequence). Germline trimming cut 1 base from V and 6 bases from J; bases unmatched to any gene: 2. There are 15 residues in the CDR3. The CDR3 here is CASSLVGQGHEKLFF. CDR3 sequence (DNA): TGTGCCAGCAGCTTAGTGGGACAGGGGCATGAAAAACTGTTTTTT.

The chain employs TRBV7-2 and TRBJ1-3; a possible D gene is TRBD1 (5 bases). The CDR3 sequence is 17 residues long. Germline V lookup: CDR1 SGHTA, CDR2 FQGNSA. V was shortened by 1 base and J by 0 bases, with 13 bases between the two germline ends. CDR3 sequence: CASSLGSSGGSGNTIYF. CDR3 sequence (DNA): TGTGCCAGCAGCTTAGGGTCCTCGGGGGGCTCTGGAAACACCATATATTTT. Supplemented by reference TRBV7-2 and TRBJ1-3, the full variable domain reads GAGVSQSPSNKVTEKGKDVELRCDPISGHTALYWYRQSLGQGLEFLIYFQGNSAPDKSGLPSDRFSAERTGGSVSTLTIQRTQQEDSAVYLCASSLGSSGGSGNTIYFGEGSWLTVV.

V and J are TRBV4-3 and TRBJ2-3; D perhaps matches TRBD2 (7 bases). Germline assignment: CDR1 LGHNA and CDR2 YSLEER. The CDR3 is 18 amino acids. V was pared by 1 base and J by 6 bases, with 23 bases between. Here the CDR3 reads CASSQARVGGGASDTQYF. DNA of the CDR3: TGCGCCAGCAGCCAAGCCCGTGTCGGAGGGGGGGCATCCGATACGCAGTATTTT.

This sequence joins TRBV6-5 and TRBJ2-1, with D unclear. Per the germline V gene, CDR1 is MNHEY and CDR2 is SVGAGI. This CDR3 spans 11 amino acids. V lost 7 bases and J 10 bases, leaving 11 bases between the germline ends. The CDR3 nucleotides are TGTGCCAGCATCTTGTCCGGGGAGCAGTTCTTC. It specifies CASILSGEQFF.

The chain recombines TRBV5-1 with TRBJ1-2, with TRBD1 as a possible D gene (5 bases). The CDR3 covers 14 residues. Germline assignment: CDR1 SGHRS and CDR2 YFSETQ. Trimming took off 3 bases at V and 6 bases at J, with 15 bases between the two ends. CDR3 bases: TGCGCCAGCAGCTCTCCTGACGGGGGAAATGGCTACACCTTC. This gives the protein CASSSPDGGNGYTF.

The V gene is TRBV6-5, the J gene TRBJ1-2; tentative D call: TRBD1 (5 bases). The CDR3 is 11 residues long. The V end was cut by 9 bases, the J end by 5 bases, with 10 bases between. CDR1 is MNHEY and CDR2 is SVGAGI in the germline V gene. CDR3: CASRGTYGYTF. The CDR3 DNA sequence: TGTGCCAGTCGGGGCACTTATGGCTACACCTTC.

The chain carries TRBV10-3 and TRBJ1-6; no clear D gene. Per germline, CDR1 ENHRY and CDR2 SYGVKD. With 6 bases removed from V and 5 bases from J, the gap between germline ends came to 8 bases. The CDR3 sequence is 13 residues long. CDR3 sequence: CAIRPENNSPLHF. In DNA form, the CDR3 reads TGTGCCATCAGACCTGAGAATAATTCACCCCTCCACTTT.

The CDR3 DNA reads as TGTGCCAGCAGCGCAGACCGGTACTATGGCTACACCTTC. It specifies CASSADRYYGYTF. The V and J genes are TRBV12-3 or TRBV12-4 and TRBJ1-2, with unresolved D. V shed 6 bases and J shed 3 bases, with 11 bases lying between them. The CDR3 runs to 13 residues.

The rearrangement uses TRBV18 and TRBJ2-7; D is ambiguous. Trimming removed 2 bases from V and 3 bases from J, with 14 bases in between. CDR1 is KGHSH and CDR2 is LQKENI in the germline V gene. This CDR3 has 15 amino acids. Written as DNA, the CDR3 is TGTGCCAGCTCACCAGTAGATCGGGTAGGCTACGAGCAGTACTTC. Translation: CASSPVDRVGYEQYF.

There are many counts of this clone. The same CDR3 arises from other DNA sequences in this sample as well. V and J are TRBV25-1 and TRBJ2-1, with TRBD2 as a possible D gene (5 bases). Germline V gives CDR1 MGHDK, CDR2 SYGVNS. This CDR3 spans 12 amino acids. V was clipped by 6 bases and J by 6 bases, with 9 bases between them. The CDR3 loop reads CASSLAVNEQFF. CDR3 coding DNA: TGTGCCAGCAGCCTAGCAGTCAATGAGCAGTTCTTC. Complete variable domain (other parts from reference TRBV25-1 and TRBJ2-1): EADIYQTPRYLVIGTGKKITLECSQTMGHDKMYWYQQDPGMELHLIHYSYGVNSTEKGDLSSESTVSRIRTEHFPLTLESARPSHTSQYLCASSLAVNEQFFGPGTRLTVL.